These T cell receptor beta chains were read from a single sample in a study of T-cell reconstitution after alpha-beta-depleted transplantation in children. TCRdb used MiXCR to reprocess the PCR reads, holding one entry per CDR3 protein. This table holds some 290,000 distinct CDR3 sequences, 23% found once. Sample: PBMCs, mostly from graft donor cells, taken 180 days after TCRalphabeta/CD19-depleted stem cell transplant. Receptor source: a male patient aged 10 to 17 who had a stem cell transplant for acute lymphoblastic leukemia, so the T cells may come from the graft donor. Each CDR3 is given without its conserved first and last residue.

v_call	j_call	cdr3_aa
TRBV24-1	TRBJ2-7	ATSETGTGWRQY
TRBV20-1	TRBJ2-1	SARNAGGLRYNEQF
TRBV4-1	TRBJ2-1	ASSQDTRTGTYNEQF
TRBV28	TRBJ2-7	ASSFRPLYEQY
TRBV11-2	TRBJ2-2	ASSSGHAGNTGELF
TRBV4-1	TRBJ2-1	ASSQEPPLRVNEQF
TRBV5-1	TRBJ1-1	ASSLNREAF
TRBV5-5	TRBJ2-7	ASSPLGVVDRGY
TRBV5-6	TRBJ2-5	ASSPFRLQETQY
TRBV4-2	TRBJ2-3	ASSPRGLAGTDTQY
TRBV18	TRBJ2-7	ASSPPQASYEQY
TRBV4-2	TRBJ2-7	ASSQAGGGGYEQY
TRBV6-5	TRBJ1-2	ASRGVGYT
TRBV20-1	TRBJ1-6	SARRPGQGIGSPLH
TRBV6-5	TRBJ2-1	ASSSPQGALSYNEQF
TRBV6-5	TRBJ1-1	ASSYGGRVVVGEAF
TRBV7-9	TRBJ2-7	ASSGTSGRGGFYEQY
TRBV12-3/TRBV12-4	TRBJ2-7	ASSFGGLAGSVPYEQY
TRBV27	TRBJ2-1	ASSLGGNSYNEQF
TRBV20-1	TRBJ2-5	SASPPQETQY
TRBV29-1	TRBJ1-4	SVEGQGSEKLF
TRBV12-3/TRBV12-4	TRBJ2-1	ASTSGLAGVEQF
TRBV5-1	TRBJ1-1	ASSFSIVSMNTEAF
TRBV9	TRBJ1-4	ASSVRMSATNEKLF
TRBV12-3/TRBV12-4	TRBJ2-1	ASSLSGIYNEQF
TRBV7-2	TRBJ2-1	ASSLSLAGVNEQF
TRBV4-1	TRBJ2-1	ASSQGTRGLYNEQF
TRBV12-3/TRBV12-4	TRBJ2-5	ASSPPDRVQETQY
TRBV2	TRBJ2-2	ASSWAGGVGGGELF
TRBV20-1	TRBJ1-1	SARDSDYNTEAF
TRBV28	TRBJ2-5	ASYNGGRAIETQY
TRBV6-5	TRBJ2-7	ASSYSLGGWYEQY
TRBV29-1	TRBJ1-1	SARTENTEAF
TRBV12-3/TRBV12-4	TRBJ2-7	ASSGQGAYYEQH
TRBV7-3	TRBJ2-5	ASSVGLAGGAETQY
TRBV5-1	TRBJ2-7	ASSLQALSSYEQY
TRBV24-1	TRBJ2-3	ATSDRDSRSTDTQY
TRBV3-1	TRBJ2-5	ASNTKRLAGKETQY
TRBV4-1	TRBJ2-7	ASSQDHLRGTGVYEQY
TRBV20-1	TRBJ2-7	SARDWLAGSEQY
TRBV4-2	TRBJ1-1	ASSPGGQPNTEAF
TRBV3-1	TRBJ2-7	ASSQGLAGGFEQY
TRBV5-8	TRBJ2-7	ASSESPGRAYEQY
TRBV11-1	TRBJ2-6	ASSPRAGHKRTGANVLT
TRBV29-1	TRBJ2-7	SVSSENEQY
TRBV28	TRBJ1-3	ASSSNSGVRNTIY
TRBV20-1	TRBJ2-5	SAPSSSAGTQY
TRBV28	TRBJ2-7	ASSFLAGVNYEQY
TRBV5-1	TRBJ1-1	ASSTGTGIMNTEAF
TRBV7-6	TRBJ2-7	ASSLTGTGAEQY
TRBV20-1	TRBJ2-4	SARDEGGSNIQY
TRBV12-3/TRBV12-4	TRBJ1-5	ASSLDRFNQPQH
TRBV11-2	TRBJ1-1	ATKTLLNTEAF
TRBV19	TRBJ2-7	ASSIASGTYEQY